The table lists the clone carrying this TCR beta chain with a count of one. Its antigen is not identified. The record originates from a study of T cell responses to AZD1222 COVID-19 vaccine. Study-wide points: A rise in Spike-specific TCR breadth and depth followed two AZD1222 doses.

Trimming took off 6 bases at V and 0 bases at J, with 9 bases between the two ends. The germline CDR1 and CDR2 sequences are KGHDR and SFDVKD. The CDR3 runs 14 residues. Sequenced by immunoSEQ multiplex PCR; TCRdb stores in-frame clones only, minus some. The data show 80,000 or so clones, roughly 90% seen once. The sample in question was peripheral blood, obtained 28 days after the second AZD1222 dose. This receptor was obtained from an adult who received the AZD1222 COVID-19 vaccine. The chain is built from TRBV24-1 and TRBJ2-3; maybe TRBD1 (5 bases). The DNA of the CDR3 is TGTGCCACCAGTTCGCAGGGCAGCACAGATACGCAGTATTTT. As protein: CATSSQGSTDTQYF.